The 25 T cell receptor beta chains presented below share a single source sample, sequenced in a study of shared clonotypes between healthy human individuals. The protocol was immunoSEQ multiplex PCR, while the TCRdb copy is restricted to in-frame clones and leaves out a portion. The sample lists approximately 1,500,000 clones, approximately 97% occurring once. Input material: naive CD4+ T cells sorted from blood. The subset is: CD45RA+ positively selected. These receptors originate from a man between 25 and 39 years old in good health.

This clone appeared a single time. The chain carries TRBV5-5 and TRBJ2-7, with D perhaps matching TRBD1 or TRBD2 (6 bases each). This CDR3 region has 15 residues. Per germline, CDR1 SGHKS and CDR2 YYEKEE (reference sequence). The germline V and J ends were trimmed by 0 bases and 2 bases, with 12 bases remaining between them. CDR3 DNA: TGTGCCAGCAGCTTGGACCCGGGGGCGGCCTACGAGCAGTACTTC. Amino acid sequence: CASSLDPGAAYEQYF.

J is TRBJ2-1 and V is TRBV7-3, with 8 positions matching TRBD2. This CDR3 region has 15 residues. Losses at the gene ends were 5 bases for V and 2 bases for J; bases not matched to a gene: 5. Germline V CDR1 and CDR2: SGHTA, FQGTGA. CDR3 sequence (DNA): TGTGCCAGCAGCACTAATAGCGGGACCTACAATGAGCAGTTCTTC. Translating it yields CASSTNSGTYNEQFF.

In DNA, the CDR3 is TGCGCCAGCAGTGATTTCATGGGGGCTAACGCAAACAGTGAGCAGTTCTTC. Translated: CASSDFMGANANSEQFF. The gene calls are TRBV10-2 and TRBJ2-1; weak D call: TRBD1 (6 bases). CDR1 is WSHSY and CDR2 is SAAADI in the germline V gene. Trimming pared 3 bases from V and 9 bases from J, leaving 24 bases between. The CDR3 extends over 17 amino acids.

This rearrangement joins TRBV28 to TRBJ2-3; 11 bases agree with TRBD2. J gave up 5 bases and V 5 bases, and 6 bases lay outside the gene matches. CDR3 length: 15 amino acids. In germline, CDR1 is MDHEN, CDR2 SYDVKM. CDR3 coding DNA: TGTGCCAGCAGTATAGCGGGAGGGCCTGGAGATACGCAGTATTTT. This codes for CASSIAGGPGDTQYF. Based on the CDR3 plus reference TRBV28 and TRBJ2-3, the full variable domain is DVKVTQSSRYLVKRTGEKVFLECVQDMDHENMFWYRQDPGLGLRLIYFSYDVKMKEKGDIPEGYSVSREKKERFSLILESASTNQTSMYLCASSIAGGPGDTQYFGPGTRLTVL.

The chain employs TRBV2 and TRBJ2-7; D gene uncertain. CDR1 is SNHLY and CDR2 is FYNNEI in the germline V gene. The CDR3 covers 11 residues. V was clipped by 6 bases and J by 4 bases, with 7 bases between them. The CDR3 DNA follows: TGTGCCAGCAGCCTCCTTTACGAGCAGTACTTC. Protein sequence: CASSLLYEQYF.

This chain uses TRBV7-6 with TRBJ2-5; 10 positions match TRBD2. Germline loops: CDR1 SGHVS, CDR2 FNYEAQ. The CDR3 runs to 15 residues. V lost 3 bases, J lost 2 bases, and 3 bases stayed unmatched. The DNA for the CDR3 is TGTGCCAGCAGCTTGGGGGGACTAGCGCAAGAGACCCAGTACTTC. It codes for CASSLGGLAQETQYF.

The rearrangement links TRBV5-8 to TRBJ2-2; D ambiguous. The CDR3 contains 13 residues. Germline assignment: CDR1 SGHTS and CDR2 YDEGEE. The V gene lost 0 bases and the J gene lost 6 bases, with 6 bases spanning the gap. DNA for the CDR3: TGTGCCAGCAGCTTGGAGAAGCCCGGGGAGCTGTTTTTT. Its translation is CASSLEKPGELFF.

The chain joins TRBV11-2 to TRBJ2-3; a weak D match, TRBD1 (5 bases). The CDR3 sequence is 17 residues long. From germline, CDR1 is SGHAT and CDR2 FQNNGV. V was cut by 1 base and J by 3 bases, with 17 bases left in between. CDR3 sequence reads: CASSLVPPLGRTDTQYF. The CDR3 DNA sequence: TGTGCCAGCAGCTTAGTCCCCCCCTTGGGGCGGACAGATACGCAGTATTTT. Together with reference TRBV11-2 and TRBJ2-3, the CDR3 gives the full variable domain: EAGVAQSPRYKIIEKRQSVAFWCNPISGHATLYWYQQILGQGPKLLIQFQNNGVVDDSQLPKDRFSAERLKGVDSTLKIQPAKLEDSAVYLCASSLVPPLGRTDTQYFGPGTRLTVL.

The V gene is TRBV19, the J gene TRBJ1-2; D is unresolved. Trimming pared 6 bases from V and 8 bases from J, leaving 16 bases between. Germline V gene data show CDR1 as LNHDA and CDR2 as SQIVND (reference sequence). This CDR3 region has 13 residues. The CDR3 sequence: CASSSWEVGGYTF. The CDR3 DNA reads as TGTGCCAGTAGCTCCTGGGAGGTTGGCGGCTACACCTTC.

The chain recombines TRBV19 with TRBJ2-2; 8 positions match TRBD2. CDR3 length: 13 amino acids. Trimming at V came to 5 bases and at J to 6 bases, leaving 2 bases not matched to a gene. The V gene's germline CDR1 is LNHDA and CDR2 SQIVND (reference sequence). The CDR3 DNA reads as TGTGCCAGTAGTCCGGGACTAGCCGGGGAGCTGTTTTTT. Amino acid sequence: CASSPGLAGELFF.

The chain joins TRBV5-4 to TRBJ2-7; weak D call: TRBD2 (6 bases). The CDR3 is made up of 17 amino acids. Germline V gene lookup returns CDR1 SGHNT and CDR2 YYREEE (reference sequence). Trimming pared 4 bases from V and 2 bases from J, leaving 22 bases between. The CDR3 DNA follows: TGTGCCAGCAGCGGGACTCCGGGACTCACCCTCCCCTACGAGCAGTACTTC. Protein: CASSGTPGLTLPYEQYF.

The chain couples TRBV7-2 to TRBJ2-7; no definite D call. There are 12 residues in the CDR3. Germline V gene lookup returns CDR1 SGHTA and CDR2 FQGNSA. Trimming took 8 bases from V and 6 from J, leaving 14 bases between them. For the CDR3, the DNA is TGTGCCAGCCGGCAAGGGCCAGGCGAGCAGTACTTC. This encodes CASRQGPGEQYF. The entire variable domain, with the rest obtained from reference TRBV7-2 and TRBJ2-7, is as follows: GAGVSQSPSNKVTEKGKDVELRCDPISGHTALYWYRQSLGQGLEFLIYFQGNSAPDKSGLPSDRFSAERTGGSVSTLTIQRTQQEDSAVYLCASRQGPGEQYFGPGTRLTVT.

The gene calls are TRBV5-4 and TRBJ2-7, with D perhaps being TRBD1 or TRBD2 (6 bases each). Germline-derived CDR1 and CDR2 are SGHNT and YYREEE (reference sequence). V was trimmed by 4 bases and J by 5 bases, leaving 22 bases between them. There are 16 residues in the CDR3. The CDR3, as DNA: TGTGCCAGCAGCCCGGGGGCTAGCCCTTCCCTTGACGAGCAGTACTTC. As protein: CASSPGASPSLDEQYF.

The V and J genes are TRBV6-6 and TRBJ2-5; D ambiguous. The CDR3 loop spans 16 amino acids. Germline V lookup: CDR1 MNHNY, CDR2 SVGAGI (reference sequence). V shed 3 bases and J shed 0 bases, with 14 bases lying between them. This chain's CDR3 is CASSYSSPAYQETQYF. The CDR3 nucleotides read TGTGCCAGCAGTTATTCGTCTCCAGCGTACCAAGAGACCCAGTACTTC.

The sample holds one count of this clone. The chain combines TRBV11-2 with TRBJ2-2, with D possibly being TRBD1 or TRBD2 (5 bases each). CDR1 and CDR2 (germline): SGHAT, FQNNGV. The germline V and J ends were trimmed by 5 bases and 6 bases, with 19 bases remaining between them. CDR3 size: 16 residues. CDR3 region: CASSPPGRNAAGELFF. In nucleotides, the CDR3 is TGTGCCAGCAGCCCTCCGGGACGAAACGCCGCCGGGGAGCTGTTTTTT.

Only one count was recorded for this clone. This chain links TRBV2 with TRBJ1-1; D gene unclear. This CDR3 is built from 14 residues. Trimming cost V 0 bases and J 1 base, with 6 bases left between them. Germline V gene data show CDR1 as SNHLY and CDR2 as FYNNEI. The CDR3 DNA reads TGTGCCAGCAGTGAAGCTGGTCAGAACACTGAAGCTTTCTTT. Protein sequence: CASSEAGQNTEAFF.

This sequence joins TRBV5-1 and TRBJ2-1; D uncertain. V was cut by 0 bases and J by 7 bases, with 8 bases left in between. This CDR3 is built from 13 residues. Germline V gives CDR1 SGHRS, CDR2 YFSETQ. The CDR3 reads CASSLDQLNEQFF. The CDR3 DNA reads TGCGCCAGCAGCTTGGACCAGTTGAATGAGCAGTTCTTC.

The chain joins TRBV18 to TRBJ2-1; 7 bases fit TRBD1. The CDR3 sequence is 14 residues long. Germline trimming cut 4 bases from V and 10 bases from J; bases unmatched to any gene: 10. Looked up from germline, CDR1 is KGHSH and CDR2 is LQKENI. The CDR3 reads CASSRMNRGEEQFF. CDR3 DNA: TGTGCCAGCTCACGGATGAACAGGGGAGAGGAGCAGTTCTTC. Looking up the rest from reference TRBV18 and TRBJ2-1 gives the full variable domain: NAGVMQNPRHLVRRRGQEARLRCSPMKGHSHVYWYRQLPEEGLKFMVYLQKENIIDESGMPKERFSAEFPKEGPSILRIQQVVRGDSAAYFCASSRMNRGEEQFFGPGTRLTVL.

V usage is TRBV28 and J usage is TRBJ1-5; no clear D gene. This CDR3 spans 13 amino acids. Trimming cost V 6 bases and J 15 bases, with 21 bases left between them. Germline lookup yields CDR1 MDHEN and CDR2 SYDVKM. For the CDR3, the DNA is TGTGCCAGCAGATCGCCCGGATCCGGCCGGGGGCATTTT. Its protein is CASRSPGSGRGHF.

This clone was seen only once. The chain is built from TRBV5-1 and TRBJ2-7; no clear D gene. Germline values: CDR1 SGHRS, CDR2 YFSETQ. The V end lost 0 bases, the J end lost 1 base, and 11 bases lay between the germline ends. The CDR3 spans 15 residues. Here the CDR3 DNA reads TGCGCCAGCAGCTTGGATGTTGTGAGTTCCTACGAGCAGTACTTC. This translates into CASSLDVVSSYEQYF.

V gene TRBV5-4 combines with J gene TRBJ2-1; 9 bases line up with TRBD2. Per germline, CDR1 SGHNT and CDR2 YYREEE (reference sequence). The CDR3 covers 15 residues. V shed 4 bases and J 8 bases; nucleotides not matched to a gene: 10. CDR3 protein: CASSQAGLAMDEQFF. In DNA form, the CDR3 reads TGTGCCAGCAGCCAGGCGGGACTAGCTATGGATGAGCAGTTCTTC.

The V call is TRBV18, the J call TRBJ2-3; D perhaps matches TRBD1 (5 bases). Germline CDR1 is KGHSH and CDR2 is LQKENI. The CDR3 has 14 residues. Trimming stripped 3 bases from V and 4 bases from J, with 11 bases between. The CDR3 here is CASSPFPGPDTQYF. The CDR3 DNA reads as TGTGCCAGCTCACCGTTTCCAGGGCCAGATACGCAGTATTTT. The whole variable domain, filled in from reference TRBV18 and TRBJ2-3, reads NAGVMQNPRHLVRRRGQEARLRCSPMKGHSHVYWYRQLPEEGLKFMVYLQKENIIDESGMPKERFSAEFPKEGPSILRIQQVVRGDSAAYFCASSPFPGPDTQYFGPGTRLTVL.

This clone showed up just once. This chain links TRBV5-6 with TRBJ2-5, with 8 positions matching TRBD2. With V trimmed by 2 bases and J by 5 bases, 8 bases remained unmatched. CDR1 and CDR2 (germline): SGHDT, YYEEEE. This CDR3 is 15 amino acids long. CDR3: CASSFAREVWETQYF. Here the CDR3 DNA reads TGTGCCAGCAGCTTTGCGCGGGAGGTCTGGGAGACCCAGTACTTC.

CDR3: CASSLDLGDEQYF. The CDR3 DNA reads as TGTGCCAGCAGCTTAGATCTGGGAGACGAGCAGTACTTC. The chain joins TRBV11-2 to TRBJ2-7; a weak D match, TRBD2 (5 bases). Trimming left V 0 bases short and J 5 bases short, with 8 bases between. This CDR3 comprises 13 residues. Germline CDR1 and CDR2: SGHAT and FQNNGV.

The V call is TRBV1, the J call TRBJ2-1; the DNA was not used to check the table's D call, TRBD1. TRBV1 is recorded as a pseudogene. The length of the CDR3 is 15 residues. The CDR3 coding sequence is TGCACCAGCAGCCAGGGGGACAGGGGCGAGAATGAGCAGTTCTTC. Its translation: CTSSQGDRGENEQFF.